The 25 T cell receptor beta chains presented below share a single source sample, sequenced in a study of blood T cell repertoires in COVID-19. Profiling relied on immunoSEQ multiplex PCR, and the TCRdb table lists in-frame clones only, not all of them. The table lists about 56,000 clones, about 85% of them singletons, with 13% in the top ten. The sequenced material came from peripheral blood. The source of these receptors is a woman older than 75 with acute or convalescent COVID-19.

CDR3: CASSPGRGNYGYTF. The CDR3 coding sequence is TGTGCCAGTAGCCCCGGGAGGGGGAACTATGGCTACACCTTC. This sequence joins TRBV19 and TRBJ1-2, with a possible D match to TRBD1 (6 bases). Trimming took 6 bases from V and 2 from J, leaving 13 bases between them. From germline, CDR1 is LNHDA and CDR2 SQIVND (reference sequence). The CDR3 has 14 amino acids. Supplemented by reference TRBV19 and TRBJ1-2, the full variable domain reads DGGITQSPKYLFRKEGQNVTLSCEQNLNHDAMYWYRQDPGQGLRLIYYSQIVNDFQKGDIAEGYSVSREKKESFPLTVTSAQKNPTAFYLCASSPGRGNYGYTFGSGTRLTVV.

The chain has TRBV3-1 (or the pseudogene TRBV3-2) and TRBJ1-1; D possibly corresponds to TRBD1 (5 bases). The CDR3 is 15 amino acids. The germline gives CDR1 LGHDT, CDR2 YNNKEL (reference sequence). V lost 2 bases, J lost 1 base, and 11 bases lay in between. The CDR3 nucleotides read TGTGCCAGCAGCCAAAGAGGACACCCGAACACTGAAGCTTTCTTT. It yields the protein CASSQRGHPNTEAFF.

V and J are TRBV29-1 and TRBJ1-2; D possibly corresponds to TRBD1 (5 bases). V lost 2 bases and J 5 bases, leaving 9 bases between the germline ends. Looked up from germline, CDR1 is SQVTM and CDR2 is ANQGSEA. The CDR3 covers 12 residues. CDR3 loop: CSVEQGGYGYTF. The DNA of the CDR3 is TGCAGCGTTGAACAGGGTGGATATGGCTACACCTTC.

This clone was counted a single time. The chain employs TRBV5-1 and TRBJ1-1; D call uncertain. This CDR3 is built from 14 residues. The germline V gene encodes CDR1 SGHRS and CDR2 YFSETQ. The V and J ends lost 4 bases and 3 bases respectively, with 13 bases between them. CDR3 protein: CASSPGLEHTEAFF. The CDR3, as DNA: TGCGCCAGCAGCCCCGGCCTGGAGCACACTGAAGCTTTCTTT.

The chain has TRBV7-2 and TRBJ2-2, with D unresolved. CDR3 length equals 14 residues. Trimming stripped 5 bases from V and 6 bases from J, with 13 bases between. Germline V gene lookup returns CDR1 SGHTA and CDR2 FQGNSA. The CDR3 spells CASSPYLKPGELFF. DNA of the CDR3: TGTGCCAGCAGCCCATACTTGAAGCCCGGGGAGCTGTTTTTT.

This clone was seen a single time. CDR3: CASSLTPGAQDRDNSPLHF. The CDR3 DNA sequence: TGCGCCAGCTCCCTAACACCCGGGGCCCAGGACAGGGATAATTCACCCCTCCACTTT. V usage is TRBV10-2 and J usage is TRBJ1-6, with 8 bases matching TRBD1. With V trimmed by 8 bases and J by 5 bases, 20 bases remained unmatched. This CDR3 region has 19 residues. The germline V gene encodes CDR1 WSHSY and CDR2 SAAADI.

In nucleotides, the CDR3 is TGCGCCAGCAGCCTGGACAGCTACCCAGGAAACACCATATATTTT. It encodes CASSLDSYPGNTIYF. V and J are TRBV5-1 and TRBJ1-3; TRBD1 is a possible D gene (6 bases). The CDR3 runs to 15 residues. Germline loops: CDR1 SGHRS, CDR2 YFSETQ. The ends were cut back, 4 bases at V and 4 bases at J, with 15 bases in the middle.

The V and J genes are TRBV11-3 and TRBJ2-2; the match to TRBD2 covers 7 bases. CDR3 length equals 14 residues. J was trimmed by 5 bases and V by 6 bases; bases with no gene match: 6. Germline-derived CDR1 and CDR2 are SGHNT and YENEEA. CDR3 residues: CASRGLVTTGELFF. CDR3 in DNA: TGTGCCAGCAGAGGACTAGTGACTACCGGGGAGCTGTTTTTT.

J is TRBJ2-3 and V is TRBV20-1; D remains ambiguous. This CDR3 is 11 amino acids long. Germline lookup yields CDR1 DFQATT and CDR2 SNEGSKA (reference sequence). V was cut by 3 bases and J by 5 bases, with 6 bases left in between. The DNA for the CDR3 is TGCAGTGCTAGCGATAGAGATACGCAGTATTTT. This gives the protein CSASDRDTQYF.

This chain joins TRBV10-3 and TRBJ1-2; 10 bases match TRBD1. V dropped 6 bases and J dropped 0; count of bases not matched to a gene: 4. This CDR3 spans 15 amino acids. From germline, CDR1 is ENHRY and CDR2 SYGVKD. The CDR3 bases are TGTGCCATCAGCTCGGGACAGGGGACTAACTATGGCTACACCTTC. Protein product: CAISSGQGTNYGYTF.

This clone was counted between two and nine times. V usage is TRBV2 and J usage is TRBJ1-1; D might be TRBD1 (5 bases). The CDR3 spans 13 residues. The germline V gene encodes CDR1 SNHLY and CDR2 FYNNEI. Trimming removed 10 bases at V and 1 base at J, with 13 bases between. CDR3 nucleotides: TGTGCCACCACCCAAGGGGCGAACACTGAAGCTTTCTTT. It translates to CATTQGANTEAFF.

The chain joins TRBV5-1 to TRBJ2-3, with D tentatively TRBD2 (6 bases). Trimming removed 0 bases at V and 0 bases at J, with 14 bases between. The germline V gene encodes CDR1 SGHRS and CDR2 YFSETQ. The CDR3 is 17 amino acids. The DNA for the CDR3 is TGCGCCAGCAGCTTGGTCCCTCTGGGGACTAGCACAGATACGCAGTATTTT. It yields the protein CASSLVPLGTSTDTQYF.

The gene calls are TRBV20-1 and TRBJ1-1; no clear D. The CDR3 totals 14 residues. The V gene lost 3 bases and the J gene lost 2 bases, with 13 bases spanning the gap. CDR1 is DFQATT, CDR2 SNEGSKA, per germline (reference sequence). The CDR3 here is CSASTPLVNTEAFF. The CDR3 nucleotides read TGCAGTGCTAGTACTCCACTGGTAAACACTGAAGCTTTCTTT.

The rearrangement links TRBV18 to TRBJ1-2; D is unresolved. Trimming removed 3 bases at V and 1 base at J, with 12 bases between. The germline V gene has CDR1 KGHSH and CDR2 LQKENI. CDR3 length equals 15 residues. The CDR3 coding sequence is TGTGCCAGCTCACCTCAATGGACTTTTAACTATGGCTACACCTTC. Translation gives CASSPQWTFNYGYTF.

CDR3 residues: CASNHKGQGASDTQYF. The CDR3 DNA reads as TGTGCCAGTAACCACAAGGGACAGGGGGCCTCAGATACGCAGTATTTT. The chain recombines TRBV19 with TRBJ2-3, with 12 positions matching TRBD1. The CDR3 totals 16 residues. The ends lost 7 bases at V and 4 bases at J; junction bases unmatched: 9. The germline V gene has CDR1 LNHDA and CDR2 SQIVND (reference sequence).

The chain uses TRBV6-5 and TRBJ2-2; a possible D gene is TRBD2 (6 bases). Germline V gene lookup returns CDR1 MNHEY and CDR2 SVGAGI. The V gene lost 8 bases and the J gene lost 3 bases, with 13 bases spanning the gap. The CDR3 contains 14 residues. CDR3 nucleotides: TGTGCCAGCCGGGGGAACTGGGACACCGGGGAGCTGTTTTTT. It specifies CASRGNWDTGELFF.

This clone was seen more than once but under ten times. The rearrangement links TRBV4-1 to TRBJ1-2; no firm D call. CDR3 length: 16 residues. Germline V CDR1 and CDR2: MGHRA, YSYEKL. The V and J ends lost 0 bases and 4 bases respectively, with 15 bases between them. This chain's CDR3 is CASSQDPSVAIYGYTF. Written as DNA, the CDR3 is TGCGCCAGCAGCCAAGATCCTTCTGTAGCCATCTATGGCTACACCTTC.

The J gene is TRBJ2-5, the V gene TRBV4-1; the match to TRBD2 covers 15 bases. The trim removed 5 bases at V and 0 bases at J, leaving 4 bases unmatched. The CDR3 extends over 17 amino acids. Germline loops: CDR1 MGHRA, CDR2 YSYEKL. The chain's CDR3 is CASSKGLAGGHQETQYF. The CDR3 bases are TGCGCCAGCAGCAAGGGACTAGCGGGGGGACACCAAGAGACCCAGTACTTC.

On this clone itself: It is unclear where the CDR3 begins or ends on the DNA, so no DNA is shown, and the CDR3 is as TCRdb lists it. This rearrangement joins TRBV21-1 to TRBJ1-5; the table's D call, TRBD1, was not checked against the DNA. TRBV21-1 is a documented pseudogene. The CDR3 numbers 18 amino acids, ends counted. The CDR3 sequence is CASSKEWGTGTRNQPQHF.

This clone was picked up one time. The V and J genes are TRBV7-9 and TRBJ1-1; perhaps TRBD1 as D (5 bases). From germline, CDR1 is SEHNR and CDR2 FQNEAQ (reference sequence). Trimming removed 5 bases at V and 4 bases at J, with 29 bases between. This CDR3 region has 19 residues. The chain's CDR3 is CASSRTRTPTAKRGTEAFF. DNA of the CDR3: TGTGCCAGCAGCCGCACCAGAACGCCGACCGCCAAAAGGGGCACTGAAGCTTTCTTT.

The genes are TRBV6-1 and TRBJ1-5; D gene unclear. The germline V and J ends were trimmed by 3 bases and 3 bases, with 12 bases remaining between them. Germline V gene sequence: CDR1 MNHNS, CDR2 SASEGT. The CDR3 covers 15 residues. The CDR3 reads CASSDGSGPNQPQHF. CDR3 in DNA: TGTGCCAGCAGTGATGGGAGTGGGCCCAATCAGCCCCAGCATTTT.

This chain uses TRBV9 with TRBJ1-3, with D uncertain. The CDR3 contains 15 residues. CDR1 and CDR2 from the germline V gene are SGDLS and YYNGEE. V was shortened by 4 bases and J by 0 bases, with 11 bases between the two germline ends. This chain's CDR3 is CASSKRDNSGNTIYF. CDR3 nucleotide sequence: TGTGCCAGCAGCAAACGCGACAACTCTGGAAACACCATATATTTT.

The chain has TRBV12-3 or TRBV12-4 and TRBJ2-5, with D unresolved. Trimming stripped 3 bases from V and 4 bases from J, with 9 bases between. The CDR3 runs to 13 residues. CDR3: CASSFRLRETQYF. CDR3 nucleotides: TGTGCCAGCAGTTTCAGGTTAAGAGAGACCCAGTACTTC.

The chain couples TRBV27 to TRBJ1-2; 7 nucleotides line up with TRBD1. Losses at the gene ends were 1 base for V and 5 bases for J; bases not matched to a gene: 7. The CDR3 covers 15 residues. Germline V gives CDR1 MNHEY, CDR2 SMNVEV (reference sequence). The CDR3: CASSLFGGGGYGYTF. In DNA, the CDR3 is TGTGCCAGCAGTTTATTTGGAGGGGGCGGGTATGGCTACACCTTC.

This clone was detected only a few times. This sequence joins TRBV5-1 and TRBJ1-6; weak D call: TRBD1 (6 bases). Germline V gives CDR1 SGHRS, CDR2 YFSETQ. This CDR3 region has 17 residues. Trimming cost V 0 bases and J 5 bases, with 15 bases left between them. The CDR3 DNA follows: TGCGCCAGCAGCTTGGTTAAGACGGCAGGGGATAATTCACCCCTCCACTTT. Translated, it gives CASSLVKTAGDNSPLHF.